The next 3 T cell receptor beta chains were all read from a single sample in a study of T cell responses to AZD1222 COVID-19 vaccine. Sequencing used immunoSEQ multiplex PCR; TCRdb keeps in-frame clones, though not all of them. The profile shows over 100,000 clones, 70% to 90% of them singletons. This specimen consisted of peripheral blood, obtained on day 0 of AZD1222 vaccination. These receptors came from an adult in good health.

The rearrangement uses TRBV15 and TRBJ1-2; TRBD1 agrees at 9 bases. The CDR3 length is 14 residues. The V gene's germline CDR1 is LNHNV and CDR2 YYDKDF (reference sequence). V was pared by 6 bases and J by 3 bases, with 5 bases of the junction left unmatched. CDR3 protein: CATSRDREDYGYTF. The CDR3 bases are TGTGCCACCAGTCGGGACAGGGAGGACTATGGCTACACCTTC.

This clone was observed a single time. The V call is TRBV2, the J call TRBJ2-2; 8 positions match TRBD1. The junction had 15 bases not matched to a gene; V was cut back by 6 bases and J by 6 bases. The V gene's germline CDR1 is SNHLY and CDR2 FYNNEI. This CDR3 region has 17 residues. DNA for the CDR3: TGTGCCAGCAGCCAATCCAGGGGGCTCCGGTATCCCGGGGAGCTGTTTTTT. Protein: CASSQSRGLRYPGELFF.

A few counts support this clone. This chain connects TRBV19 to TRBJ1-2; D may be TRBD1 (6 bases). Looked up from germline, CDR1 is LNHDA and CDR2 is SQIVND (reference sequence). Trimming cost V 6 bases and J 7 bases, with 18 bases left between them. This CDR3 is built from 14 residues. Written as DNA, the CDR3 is TGTGCCAGTAGATTACAGGGATCGAGTCCTGGCTACACCTTC. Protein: CASRLQGSSPGYTF.